This T cell receptor beta chain was identified in a study of cytomegalovirus exposure and HLA in healthy donors. Study-wide results and caveats: Overall, approximately 150 TCR beta chains were annotated as cytomegalovirus-associated. There were three CMV-associated chains whose specificity for CMV antigens was confirmed in vitro. A later analysis reportedly identified an Asian-associated ancestry cluster as carrying fewer N-insertions than the approximately 670-donor mean.

This clone was recorded a few times. Its antigen is unidentified. PCR employed 60 Vbeta and 13 Jbeta primers. Only in-frame clones appear in the TCRdb table, and some are missing; sequencing was by immunoSEQ multiplex PCR. The repertoire holds 100,000 to 130,000 clones, with roughly 73% as singletons. The germline CDR1 and CDR2 sequences are SGDLS and YYNGEE. Trimming stripped 0 bases from V and 3 bases from J, with 13 bases between. This CDR3 is built from 15 residues. The specimen was PBMCs. This chain connects TRBV9 to TRBJ2-7; TRBD2 might be the D (6 bases). The sequence came from a man between 25 and 39 years old in good health and CMV-seronegative. CDR3 coding DNA: TGTGCCAGCAGCGTAGGGGCACGGGACTTCTACGAGCAGTACTTC. This gives the protein CASSVGARDFYEQYF.